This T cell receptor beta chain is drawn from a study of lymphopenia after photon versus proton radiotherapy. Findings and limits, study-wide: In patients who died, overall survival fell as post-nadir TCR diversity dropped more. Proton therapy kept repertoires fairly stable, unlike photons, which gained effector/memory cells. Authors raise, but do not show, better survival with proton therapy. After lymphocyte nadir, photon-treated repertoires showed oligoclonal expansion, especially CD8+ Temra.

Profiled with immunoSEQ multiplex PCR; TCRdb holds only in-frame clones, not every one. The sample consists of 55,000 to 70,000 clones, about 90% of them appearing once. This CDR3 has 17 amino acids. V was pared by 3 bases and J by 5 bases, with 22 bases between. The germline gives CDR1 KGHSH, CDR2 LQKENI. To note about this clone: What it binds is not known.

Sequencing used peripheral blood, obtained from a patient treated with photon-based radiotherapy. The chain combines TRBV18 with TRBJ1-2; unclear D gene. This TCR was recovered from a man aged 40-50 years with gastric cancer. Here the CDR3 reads CASSPDRRLYSEYGYTF. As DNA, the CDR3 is TGTGCCAGCTCACCTGACCGACGGTTGTATTCAGAATATGGCTACACCTTC.